This T cell receptor (beta chain) was profiled in a study of T cell responses to AZD1222 COVID-19 vaccine. Sequencing was performed with immunoSEQ multiplex PCR; in TCRdb, only in-frame clones are kept and a portion is missing. The sample lists about 120,000 clones, roughly 90% occurring once. Turning to this clone: As yet, its antigen is unknown.

Study observations and caveats: The breadth and depth of Spike-specific TCRs increased once two AZD1222 doses had been given. Spike-wide vaccine-associated CD4 TCRs dominated at 160-218 and 743-854.

The germline CDR1 and CDR2 sequences are MNHEY and SVGAGI. CDR3 length equals 12 residues. V shed 0 bases and J shed 10 bases, with 9 bases lying between them. The sequence came from an adult in good health. Sequencing was performed on peripheral blood, taken on day 0 of AZD1222 vaccination. This chain joins TRBV6-5 and TRBJ1-2; D unresolved. The CDR3 is CASSYSAWDYTF. The CDR3 DNA follows: TGTGCCAGCAGTTACTCGGCGTGGGACTACACCTTC.